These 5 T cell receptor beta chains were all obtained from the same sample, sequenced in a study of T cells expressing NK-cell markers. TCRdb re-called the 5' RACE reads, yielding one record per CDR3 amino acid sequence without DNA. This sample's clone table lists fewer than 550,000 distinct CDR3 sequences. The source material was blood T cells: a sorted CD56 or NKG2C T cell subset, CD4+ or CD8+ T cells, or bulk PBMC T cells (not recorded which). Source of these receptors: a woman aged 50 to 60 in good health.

The CDR3 loop is CASSYGPTGAGYTF. The chain is built from TRBV6-5 and TRBJ1-2; TCRdb outputs TRBD1, but without DNA this stays unchecked. This CDR3 is built from 14 residues. Germline CDR1 MNHEY, CDR2 SVGAGI.

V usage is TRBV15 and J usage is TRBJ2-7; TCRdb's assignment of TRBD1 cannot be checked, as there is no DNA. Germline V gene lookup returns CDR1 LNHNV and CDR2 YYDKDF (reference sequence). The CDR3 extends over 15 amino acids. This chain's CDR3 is CATSSDGTGFNEQYF.

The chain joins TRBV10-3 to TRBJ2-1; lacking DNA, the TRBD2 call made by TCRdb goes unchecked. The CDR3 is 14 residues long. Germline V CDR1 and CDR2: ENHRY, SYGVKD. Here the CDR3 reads CATAGTRDGNEQFF.

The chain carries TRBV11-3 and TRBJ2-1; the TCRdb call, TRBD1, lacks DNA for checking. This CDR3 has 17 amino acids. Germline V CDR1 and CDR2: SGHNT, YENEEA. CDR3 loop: CASSSAGTALIYNEQFF.

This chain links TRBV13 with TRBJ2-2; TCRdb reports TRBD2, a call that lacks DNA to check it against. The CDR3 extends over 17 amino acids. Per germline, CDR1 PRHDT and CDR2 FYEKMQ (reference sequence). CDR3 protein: CASSLGGGSLKTGELFF.